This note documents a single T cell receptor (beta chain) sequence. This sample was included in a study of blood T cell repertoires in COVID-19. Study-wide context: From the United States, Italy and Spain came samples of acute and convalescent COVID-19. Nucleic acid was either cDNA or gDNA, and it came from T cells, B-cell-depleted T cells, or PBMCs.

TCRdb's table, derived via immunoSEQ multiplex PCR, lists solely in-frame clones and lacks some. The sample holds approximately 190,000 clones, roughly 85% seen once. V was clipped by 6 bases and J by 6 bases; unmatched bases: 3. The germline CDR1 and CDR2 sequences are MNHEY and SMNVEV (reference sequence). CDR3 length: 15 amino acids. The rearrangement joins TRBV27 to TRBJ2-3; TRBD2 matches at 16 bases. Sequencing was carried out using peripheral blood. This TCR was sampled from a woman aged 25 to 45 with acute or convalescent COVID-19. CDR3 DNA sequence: TGTGCCAGCAGGGGACTAGCGGGAGGGCCGGATACGCAGTATTTT. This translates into CASRGLAGGPDTQYF.